This TCR beta chain was obtained from a study of shared clonotypes between healthy human individuals. The repertoire was sequenced with immunoSEQ multiplex PCR; TCRdb's copy has only in-frame clones and lacks some. The sample includes roughly 1,500,000 clones, approximately 98% of them seen just once. The CDR3 runs to 15 residues. Trimming shortened V by 0 bases and J by 5 bases, and 14 bases separated the two germline ends. The germline V gene encodes CDR1 SGDLS and CDR2 YYNGEE. V gene TRBV9 combines with J gene TRBJ1-2, with D unclear. Sequencing was carried out using naive CD4+ T cells sorted from blood. Subset of the sample: CD45RA+ positively selected. The TCR originated in a man aged 25 to 40 in good health. CDR3 DNA: TGTGCCAGCAGCGTAGAGACGGGGTCTCATTATGGCTACACCTTC. Translating it yields CASSVETGSHYGYTF.